Shown below are 7 T cell receptor beta chains from a single sample sequenced in a study of cytomegalovirus exposure and HLA in healthy donors. PCR involved 60 Vbeta and 13 Jbeta primers. Sequencing used immunoSEQ multiplex PCR; TCRdb keeps in-frame clones, though not all of them. The sample consists of some 130,000 clones, 80% of them appearing once. The sample taken for sequencing was PBMCs. These receptors all stem from a young man in good health and CMV-seronegative.

The chain carries TRBV7-8 and TRBJ2-3; 11 bases are a match to TRBD1. CDR3 size: 19 residues. From germline, CDR1 is SGHVS and CDR2 FQNEAQ. Trimming removed 3 bases from V and 5 bases from J; junction bases left unmatched: 16. The CDR3 DNA reads TGTGCCAGCAGCTTTAACGGACAGGGGGCGAGTCATCGAGGAGATACGCAGTATTTT. It is translated as CASSFNGQGASHRGDTQYF.

This clone was seen once. The V call is TRBV18, the J call TRBJ2-7; a weak D match, TRBD2 (6 bases). The CDR3 spans 16 residues. Germline values: CDR1 KGHSH, CDR2 LQKENI. The V gene lost 2 bases and the J gene lost 4 bases, with 18 bases spanning the gap. This chain's CDR3 is CASSPGDSSIQYEQYF. The CDR3 nucleotides are TGTGCCAGCTCACCAGGGGACTCCTCGATACAATACGAGCAGTACTTC.

The V and J genes are TRBV10-3 and TRBJ2-2; TRBD1 is a possible D gene (5 bases). The CDR3 sequence is 13 residues long. Germline CDR1 ENHRY, CDR2 SYGVKD. The V end lost 9 bases, the J end lost 4 bases, and 12 bases lay between the germline ends. This chain's CDR3 is CAIRGGSTGELFF. The CDR3 coding sequence is TGTGCCATTAGGGGCGGATCCACCGGGGAGCTGTTTTTT.

V and J are TRBV4-1 and TRBJ1-1; 8 nucleotides align to TRBD1. The J segment lost 1 base and the V segment lost 2 bases, leaving 6 bases of the junction unmatched. The CDR3 sequence is 16 residues long. In germline, CDR1 is MGHRA, CDR2 YSYEKL. The CDR3 protein is CASSQRTGSTNTEAFF. The CDR3 coding sequence is TGCGCCAGCAGCCAACGGACAGGGAGTACGAACACTGAAGCTTTCTTT.

The J gene is TRBJ1-5, the V gene TRBV4-3; 7 nucleotides line up with TRBD1. CDR3 length equals 15 residues. Unmatched junction bases numbered 4, after V lost 0 bases and J lost 5 bases. The germline CDR1 and CDR2 sequences are LGHNA and YSLEER. The CDR3 DNA is TGCGCCAGCAGCCAAGATGGACAGGTTGATCAGCCCCAGCATTTT. Protein: CASSQDGQVDQPQHF.

The chain combines TRBV5-6 with TRBJ1-1; D gene unclear. Trimming cost V 6 bases and J 5 bases, with 14 bases left between them. The CDR3 totals 13 residues. Germline CDR1 and CDR2: SGHDT and YYEEEE. The CDR3: CASIFARGTEAFF. The CDR3 bases are TGTGCCAGCATATTTGCCAGAGGGACTGAAGCTTTCTTT.

The chain links TRBV30 to TRBJ1-2; 7 positions agree with TRBD1. CDR3 length: 16 amino acids. Looked up from germline, CDR1 is GTSNPN and CDR2 is SVGIG (reference sequence). The junction had 17 bases not matched to a gene; V was cut back by 2 bases and J by 8 bases. The CDR3 region is CAWSPPVIGGAKGYTF. The DNA of the CDR3 is TGTGCCTGGAGTCCACCTGTTATAGGGGGCGCGAAGGGCTACACCTTC.